This T cell receptor beta chain was documented in a study of beta chain features in type 1 diabetes. Study as a whole: Investigators examined some 100,000,000 sorted cells across all samples. Study outcomes and limitations: Within the patient group, naive, central memory and Treg TCRB repertoires appeared more similar to each other than within healthy donors.

Expressed TCRB transcripts got sequenced, as all isolated RNA was reverse transcribed. Samples of naive, central memory and regulatory T cells yielded a mean of approximately 3.9 million reads. Method: immunoSEQ multiplex PCR; TCRdb's copy keeps in-frame clones and lacks some. The top ten clones hold under 0.5% of a sample with around 160,000 clones, under 60% of them seen once. Sorted populations were all over 98% pure. The CDR3 runs to 15 residues. Germline CDR1 reads SGHTA; CDR2 reads FQGNSA. V lost 2 bases, J lost 2 bases, and 2 bases stayed unmatched. Notes on this clone: The antigen remains undetermined.

The chain carries TRBV7-2 and TRBJ2-2; 7 nucleotides line up with TRBD2. The sample comprised Tregs from blood. The TCR was taken from a man aged 18 to 35 in good health. For the CDR3, the DNA is TGTGCCAGCAGCTTAAGACTAGCCAACACCGGGGAGCTGTTTTTT. This encodes CASSLRLANTGELFF. Complete variable domain (other parts from reference TRBV7-2 and TRBJ2-2): GAGVSQSPSNKVTEKGKDVELRCDPISGHTALYWYRQSLGQGLEFLIYFQGNSAPDKSGLPSDRFSAERTGGSVSTLTIQRTQQEDSAVYLCASSLRLANTGELFFGEGSRLTVL.